The 16 T cell receptor beta chains in this list originate from one sample, sequenced in a study of OX40 agonist ivuxolimab in advanced cancers. The method was immunoSEQ multiplex PCR; TCRdb's version includes in-frame clones alone and lacks a portion of them. The sample shows about 82,000 clones, around 90% of them seen only once. The sample was CD4+ or CD8+ T cells sorted from blood, taken in a trial of the OX40 agonist ivuxolimab. These receptors all stem from an adult with an advanced solid tumor such as melanoma, head and neck, liver or kidney cancer.

The chain is built from TRBV18 and TRBJ2-5, with D unresolved. The CDR3 extends over 13 amino acids. The germline gives CDR1 KGHSH, CDR2 LQKENI. V was pared by 1 base and J by 7 bases, with 10 bases between. The CDR3 sequence: CASSPLALGTQYF. The CDR3 DNA reads TGTGCCAGCTCACCACTCGCGTTGGGGACCCAGTACTTC.

The chain uses TRBV5-4 and TRBJ1-1, with D maybe TRBD1 (5 bases). Germline-derived CDR1 and CDR2 are SGHNT and YYREEE (reference sequence). V gave up 6 bases and J gave up 1 base, with 19 bases separating them. The CDR3 totals 16 residues. As DNA, the CDR3 is TGTGCCAGCACCACCCCGGGGCGGGGGGGGAACACTGAAGCTTTCTTT. This gives the protein CASTTPGRGGNTEAFF.

The chain links TRBV28 to TRBJ2-5, with TRBD1 matching 7 bases. This CDR3 comprises 13 residues. Germline CDR1 MDHEN, CDR2 SYDVKM. V trimming: 6 bases; J trimming: 5 bases; junction bases outside the gene matches: 6. CDR3 loop: CASRLGGYETQYF. In nucleotides, the CDR3 is TGTGCCAGCAGACTAGGGGGCTACGAGACCCAGTACTTC.

Only one count was recorded for this clone. The rearrangement uses TRBV7-8 and TRBJ1-5, with TRBD1 matching 8 bases. The CDR3 is made up of 16 amino acids. CDR1 and CDR2 (germline): SGHVS, FQNEAQ. V dropped 5 bases and J dropped 5; count of bases not matched to a gene: 11. The CDR3: CASSLLWTGRDQPQHF. The CDR3 DNA is TGTGCCAGCAGCCTACTATGGACAGGGAGGGATCAGCCCCAGCATTTT. Based on the CDR3 plus reference TRBV7-8 and TRBJ1-5, the full variable domain is GAGVSQSPRYKVAKRGQDVALRCDPISGHVSLFWYQQALGQGPEFLTYFQNEAQLDKSGLPSDRFFAERPEGSVSTLKIQRTQQEDSAVYLCASSLLWTGRDQPQHFGDGTRLSIL.

The DNA of the CDR3 is TGTGCCAGCAGCTTAGCTCCGGGCACAGATACGCAGTATTTT. Its translation: CASSLAPGTDTQYF. The J gene is TRBJ2-3, the V gene TRBV7-2; no definite D call. Germline loops: CDR1 SGHTA, CDR2 FQGNSA. The CDR3 runs 14 residues. V was cut by 0 bases and J by 1 base, with 5 bases left in between.

This clone was found a few times. The chain recombines TRBV7-2 with TRBJ1-3; 7 bases fit TRBD1. This CDR3 is 15 amino acids long. The germline V gene encodes CDR1 SGHTA and CDR2 FQGNSA. The V and J ends lost 3 bases and 2 bases, in that order; junction bases with no gene match: 4. The CDR3 DNA sequence: TGTGCCAGCAGCTTGACTACAGGGGCTGGAAACACCATATATTTT. It encodes CASSLTTGAGNTIYF.

This clone is a singleton in its sample. This chain connects TRBV6-4 to TRBJ2-3; no definite D call. V gave up 8 bases and J gave up 1 base, with 13 bases separating them. Looked up from germline, CDR1 is MRHNA and CDR2 is SNTAGT. This CDR3 contains 14 residues. Written as DNA, the CDR3 is TGTGCCAGCTCCCTAGACCCCGGCACAGATACGCAGTATTTT. The encoded protein is CASSLDPGTDTQYF.

V and J are TRBV28 and TRBJ1-5; 7 bases are shared with TRBD1. CDR3 length equals 16 residues. The ends lost 6 bases at V and 4 bases at J; junction bases unmatched: 12. In germline, CDR1 is MDHEN, CDR2 SYDVKM. CDR3: CASSYIRDRPNQPQHF. The CDR3 nucleotides are TGTGCCAGCAGCTACATCCGGGACAGACCGAATCAGCCCCAGCATTTT.

The rearrangement joins TRBV4-1 to TRBJ2-5; 8 bases are shared with TRBD2. The trim removed 1 base at V and 5 bases at J, leaving 9 bases unmatched. Germline V gives CDR1 MGHRA, CDR2 YSYEKL. The CDR3 consists of 16 residues. CDR3 nucleotide sequence: TGCGCCAGCAGCCAAGCCGGGAGGGCCAGTCGGGAGACCCAGTACTTC. Its translation is CASSQAGRASRETQYF.

The rearrangement links TRBV30 to TRBJ2-2; D perhaps matches TRBD1 (6 bases). The CDR3 covers 16 residues. CDR1 GTSNPN and CDR2 SVGIG come from the germline V gene (reference sequence). Trimming shortened V by 0 bases and J by 4 bases, and 15 bases separated the two germline ends. The CDR3 sequence: CAWSVRTGSGTGELFF. The CDR3 DNA reads as TGTGCCTGGAGTGTACGCACAGGGTCGGGCACCGGGGAGCTGTTTTTT.

The rearrangement links TRBV5-1 to TRBJ2-1, with a tentative D call TRBD1 (6 bases). Per germline, CDR1 SGHRS and CDR2 YFSETQ. The CDR3 has 16 residues. V was clipped by 5 bases and J by 9 bases, with 24 bases between them. The CDR3 DNA sequence: TGCGCCAGCAGGCAAAACTCGGGGAGTGGGGGCGGTGAGCAGTTCTTC. This gives the protein CASRQNSGSGGGEQFF.

This sequence joins TRBV4-1 and TRBJ2-4; 11 bases map to TRBD1. The CDR3 is made up of 18 amino acids. From germline, CDR1 is MGHRA and CDR2 YSYEKL. After removal of 3 bases from V and 2 bases from J, the junction contained 9 bases not matched to a gene. The CDR3 DNA follows: TGCGCCAGCAGCCATCCCTGGGGACAGGGGGGACCCAAAAACATTCAGTACTTC. It yields the protein CASSHPWGQGGPKNIQYF.

The gene calls are TRBV11-3 and TRBJ2-2; D may be TRBD1 or TRBD2 (5 bases each). The CDR3 consists of 15 residues. The V and J ends lost 1 base and 4 bases respectively, with 10 bases between them. CDR1 is SGHNT and CDR2 is YENEEA in the germline V gene. The CDR3 is CASSLGRGGTGELFF. The CDR3 DNA follows: TGTGCCAGCAGCTTAGGCCGGGGCGGCACCGGGGAGCTGTTTTTT.

The CDR3 bases are TGTGCCTGGAGCCTCCGGGACAGGCCGCTCTATGGCTACACCTTC. It specifies CAWSLRDRPLYGYTF. The V gene is TRBV30, the J gene TRBJ1-2, with TRBD1 identical over 8 bases. The trim removed 3 bases at V and 4 bases at J, leaving 10 bases unmatched. This CDR3 comprises 15 residues. Per germline, CDR1 GTSNPN and CDR2 SVGIG (reference sequence).

This rearrangement joins TRBV9 to TRBJ2-3, with 9 bases fitting TRBD1. V lost 4 bases, J lost 5 bases, and 8 bases stayed unmatched. Germline lookup yields CDR1 SGDLS and CDR2 YYNGEE. The CDR3 consists of 15 residues. The CDR3 sequence: CASSYRQGVIDTQYF. In DNA form, the CDR3 reads TGTGCCAGCAGCTACCGACAGGGGGTTATAGATACGCAGTATTTT.

V gene TRBV2 combines with J gene TRBJ2-2; D gene unclear. This CDR3 is built from 14 residues. Per germline, CDR1 SNHLY and CDR2 FYNNEI. The ends were cut back, 6 bases at V and 0 bases at J, with 8 bases in the middle. The CDR3 region is CASRYISNTGELFF. The CDR3, as DNA: TGTGCCAGCAGGTACATATCGAACACCGGGGAGCTGTTTTTT.